This T cell receptor (beta chain) was recorded in a study of beta chain features in type 1 diabetes. This clone was detected a few times. Its antigen is undetermined. General study results and limits: TCRB CDR3s were moderately but significantly shorter in Type 1 diabetes patients in all four CD4+ subsets.

Expressed TCRB transcripts were sequenced, since all the RNA that had been isolated was reverse transcribed. The table came from immunoSEQ multiplex PCR; TCRdb's copy has only in-frame clones and leaves some out. Among around 130,000 clones listed, 7% to 10% were seen once. The specimen sequenced was central memory CD4+ T cells from blood. The source of this sequence is a young man with type 1 diabetes.

The CDR3 protein is CASSPGGGGSPLHF. The CDR3, as DNA: TGTGCCAGCTCACCCGGGGGAGGGGGTTCACCCCTCCACTTT. The rearrangement links TRBV18 to TRBJ1-6, with D possibly matching TRBD1 (6 bases). The CDR3 extends over 14 amino acids. The ends were cut back, 3 bases at V and 9 bases at J, with 12 bases in the middle. The germline V gene has CDR1 KGHSH and CDR2 LQKENI. Complete variable domain (other parts from reference TRBV18 and TRBJ1-6): NAGVMQNPRHLVRRRGQEARLRCSPMKGHSHVYWYRQLPEEGLKFMVYLQKENIIDESGMPKERFSAEFPKEGPSILRIQQVVRGDSAAYFCASSPGGGGSPLHFGNGTRLTVT.